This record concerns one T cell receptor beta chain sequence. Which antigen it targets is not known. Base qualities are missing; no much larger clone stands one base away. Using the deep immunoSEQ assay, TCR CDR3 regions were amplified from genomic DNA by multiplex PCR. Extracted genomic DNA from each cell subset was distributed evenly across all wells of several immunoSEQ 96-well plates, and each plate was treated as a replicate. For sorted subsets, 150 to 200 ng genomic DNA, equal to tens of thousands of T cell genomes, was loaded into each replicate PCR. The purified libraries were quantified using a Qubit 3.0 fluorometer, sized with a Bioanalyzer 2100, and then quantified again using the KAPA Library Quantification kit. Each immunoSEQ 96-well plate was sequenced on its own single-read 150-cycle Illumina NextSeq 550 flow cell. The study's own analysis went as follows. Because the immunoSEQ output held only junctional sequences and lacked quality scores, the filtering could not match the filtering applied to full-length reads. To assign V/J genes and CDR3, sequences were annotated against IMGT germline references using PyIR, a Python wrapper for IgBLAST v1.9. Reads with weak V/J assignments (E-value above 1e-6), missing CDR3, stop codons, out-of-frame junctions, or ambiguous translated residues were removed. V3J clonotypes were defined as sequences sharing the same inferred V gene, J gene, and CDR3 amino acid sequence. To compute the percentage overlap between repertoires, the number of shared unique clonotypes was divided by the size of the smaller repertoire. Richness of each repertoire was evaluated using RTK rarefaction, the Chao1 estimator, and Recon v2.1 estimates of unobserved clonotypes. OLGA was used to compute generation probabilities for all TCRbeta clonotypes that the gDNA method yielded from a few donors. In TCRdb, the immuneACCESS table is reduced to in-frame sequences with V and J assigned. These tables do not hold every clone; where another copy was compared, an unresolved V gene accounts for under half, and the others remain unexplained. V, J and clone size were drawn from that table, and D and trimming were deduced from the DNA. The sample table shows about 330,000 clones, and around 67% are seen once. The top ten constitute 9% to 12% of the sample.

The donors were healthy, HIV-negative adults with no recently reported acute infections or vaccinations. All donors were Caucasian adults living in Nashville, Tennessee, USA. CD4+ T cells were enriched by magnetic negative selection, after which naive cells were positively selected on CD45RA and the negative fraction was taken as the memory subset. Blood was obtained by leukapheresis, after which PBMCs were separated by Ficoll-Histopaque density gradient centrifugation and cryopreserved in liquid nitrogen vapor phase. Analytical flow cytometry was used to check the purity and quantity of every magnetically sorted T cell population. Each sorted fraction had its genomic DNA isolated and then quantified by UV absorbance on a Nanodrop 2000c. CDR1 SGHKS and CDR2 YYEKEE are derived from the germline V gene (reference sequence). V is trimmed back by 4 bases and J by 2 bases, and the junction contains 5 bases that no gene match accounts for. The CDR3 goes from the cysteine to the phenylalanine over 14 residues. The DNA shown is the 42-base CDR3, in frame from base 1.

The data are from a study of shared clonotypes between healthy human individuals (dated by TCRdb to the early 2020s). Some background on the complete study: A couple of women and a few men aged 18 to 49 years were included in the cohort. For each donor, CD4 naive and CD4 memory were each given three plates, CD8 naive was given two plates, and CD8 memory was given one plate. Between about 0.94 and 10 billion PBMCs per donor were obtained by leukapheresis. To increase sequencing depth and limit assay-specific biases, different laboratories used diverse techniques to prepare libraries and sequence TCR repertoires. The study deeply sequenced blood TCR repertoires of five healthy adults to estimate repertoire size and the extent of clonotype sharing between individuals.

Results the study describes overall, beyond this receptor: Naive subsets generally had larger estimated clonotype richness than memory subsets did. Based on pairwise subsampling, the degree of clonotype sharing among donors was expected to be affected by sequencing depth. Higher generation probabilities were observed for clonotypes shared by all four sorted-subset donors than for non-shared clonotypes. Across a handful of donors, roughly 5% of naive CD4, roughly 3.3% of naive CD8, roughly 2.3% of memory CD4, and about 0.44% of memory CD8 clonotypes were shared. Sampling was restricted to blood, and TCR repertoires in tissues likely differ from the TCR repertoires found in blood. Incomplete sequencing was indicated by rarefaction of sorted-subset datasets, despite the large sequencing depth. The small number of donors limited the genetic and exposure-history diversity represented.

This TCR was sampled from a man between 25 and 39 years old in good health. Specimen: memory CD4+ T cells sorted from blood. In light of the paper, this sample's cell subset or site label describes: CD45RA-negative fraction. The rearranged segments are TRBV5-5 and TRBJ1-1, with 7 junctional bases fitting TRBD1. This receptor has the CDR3 CASSQGGTNTEAFF. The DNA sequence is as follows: TGTGCCAGCAGCCAGGGGGGAACCAACACTGAAGCTTTCTTT. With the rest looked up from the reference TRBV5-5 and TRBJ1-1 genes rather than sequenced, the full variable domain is DAGVTQSPTHLIKTRGQQVTLRCSPISGHKSVSWYQQVLGQGPQFIFQYYEKEERGRGNFPDRFSARQFPNYSSELNVNALLLGDSALYLCASSQGGTNTEAFFGQGTRLTVV.